This TCR beta chain comes out of a study of blood T cell repertoires in COVID-19. Study information: The samples span acute and convalescent COVID-19 from the United States, Italy and Spain. PBMCs, B-cell-depleted T cells, or T cells were the source of the cDNA or gDNA that made up the material.

Authors' methods: How many nucleated cells were present was estimated from reference gene primer amplification. Using immunoSEQ multiplex PCR, the repertoire was profiled, and TCRdb retains in-frame clones only, with some absent. V, J and clone size are those of that table, while D and trimming were read from the DNA. This sample has approximately 69,000 clones; 82% occur once, and the top ten carry around 13%. The CDR3 totals 17 residues. With V trimmed by 10 bases and J by 6 bases, 18 bases remained unmatched. Germline CDR1 and CDR2: WNHNN and SYGVQD (reference sequence). Input material: peripheral blood. The chain is built from TRBV10-1 and TRBJ1-2; TRBD1 matches 12 bases. This clonotype originated in an elderly woman with acute or convalescent COVID-19. This CDR3 reads CAKAEPGQGANGNGYTF. CDR3 DNA sequence: TGCGCCAAGGCGGAACCGGGACAGGGGGCGAATGGGAATGGCTACACCTTC.